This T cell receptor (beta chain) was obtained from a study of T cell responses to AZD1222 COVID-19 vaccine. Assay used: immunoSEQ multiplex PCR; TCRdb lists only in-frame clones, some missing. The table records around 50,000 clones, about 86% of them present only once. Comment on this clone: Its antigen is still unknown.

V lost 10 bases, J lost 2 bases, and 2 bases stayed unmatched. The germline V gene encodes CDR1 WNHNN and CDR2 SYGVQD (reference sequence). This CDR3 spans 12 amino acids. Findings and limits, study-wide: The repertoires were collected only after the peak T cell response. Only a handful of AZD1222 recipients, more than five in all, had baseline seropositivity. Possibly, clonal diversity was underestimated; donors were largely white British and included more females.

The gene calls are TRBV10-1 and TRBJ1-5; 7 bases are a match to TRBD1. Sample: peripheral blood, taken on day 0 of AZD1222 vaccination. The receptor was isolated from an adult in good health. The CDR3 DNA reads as TGCGCCAAGGGACAGCGCAATCAGCCCCAGCATTTT. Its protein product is CAKGQRNQPQHF.